The T cell receptor beta chain described here comes from a study of blood T cell repertoires in COVID-19. Looking at the study overall: Sites across the United States, Italy and Spain contributed samples from acute and convalescent COVID-19. T cells, B-cell-depleted T cells, or PBMCs provided the cDNA or gDNA that served as material.

Enrolment of Seattle patients took place during active infection, and they were followed longitudinally. V shed 7 bases and J shed 4 bases, with 11 bases lying between them. Germline values: CDR1 MDHEN, CDR2 SYDVKM. The length of the CDR3 is 12 residues. As processed by the authors: For nucleated cells, counts were estimated from reference gene primer amplification. Sequencing used immunoSEQ multiplex PCR; TCRdb keeps in-frame clones, though not all of them. V and J calls and clone size are as listed in that table; D and trimming were resolved from the DNA. Of about 130,000 clones in the sample, 74% are singletons; the top ten hold 6%.

The sequence was obtained from a man older than 75 with COVID-19, enrolled during active disease. The sample taken for sequencing was peripheral blood. The chain joins TRBV28 to TRBJ2-7, with D possibly matching TRBD1 (6 bases). The CDR3 DNA follows: TGTGCCAGCACTACGGACAGATACGAGCAGTACTTC. It yields the protein CASTTDRYEQYF.